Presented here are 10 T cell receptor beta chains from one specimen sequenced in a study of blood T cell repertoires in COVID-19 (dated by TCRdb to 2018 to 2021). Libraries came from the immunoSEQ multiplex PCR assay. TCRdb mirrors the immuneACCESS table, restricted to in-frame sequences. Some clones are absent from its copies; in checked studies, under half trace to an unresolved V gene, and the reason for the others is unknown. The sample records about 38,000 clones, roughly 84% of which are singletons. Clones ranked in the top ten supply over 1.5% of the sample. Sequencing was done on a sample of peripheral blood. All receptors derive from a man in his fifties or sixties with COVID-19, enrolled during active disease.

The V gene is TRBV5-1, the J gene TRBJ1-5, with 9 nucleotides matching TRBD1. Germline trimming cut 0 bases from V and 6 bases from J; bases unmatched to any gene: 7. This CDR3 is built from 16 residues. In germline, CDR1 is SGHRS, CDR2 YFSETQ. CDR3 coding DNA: TGCGCCAGCAGCTTGGACATACAGGGGGCAGGTCAGCCCCAGCATTTT. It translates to CASSLDIQGAGQPQHF.

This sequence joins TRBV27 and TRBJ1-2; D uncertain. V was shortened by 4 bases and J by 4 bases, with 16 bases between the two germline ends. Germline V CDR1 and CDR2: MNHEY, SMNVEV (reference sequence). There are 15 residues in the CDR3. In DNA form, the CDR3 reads TGTGCCAGCAGTTCGATCTCCGGAGGAGTCTATGGCTACACCTTC. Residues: CASSSISGGVYGYTF.

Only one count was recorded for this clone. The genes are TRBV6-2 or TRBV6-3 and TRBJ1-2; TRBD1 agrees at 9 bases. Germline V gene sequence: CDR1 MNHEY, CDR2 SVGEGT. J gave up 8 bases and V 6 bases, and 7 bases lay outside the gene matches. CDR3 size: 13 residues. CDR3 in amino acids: CASSSGTGLGYTF. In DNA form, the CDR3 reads TGTGCCAGCAGCTCCGGGACAGGGTTGGGCTACACCTTC.

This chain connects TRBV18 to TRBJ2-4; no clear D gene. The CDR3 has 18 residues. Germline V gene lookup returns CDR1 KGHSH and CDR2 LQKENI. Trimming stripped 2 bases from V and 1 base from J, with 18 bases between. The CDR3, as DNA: TGTGCCAGCTCACCAATCTCGGGTGTAAGTGCGGCCAAAAACATTCAGTACTTC. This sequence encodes CASSPISGVSAAKNIQYF.

The CDR3 region has the DNA TGTGCCAGCAGGCTCGGGACAGGGGGTATAGCTTTCTTT. Translated: CASRLGTGGIAFF. The V call is TRBV5-6, the J call TRBJ1-1, with TRBD1 identical over 11 bases. Per germline, CDR1 SGHDT and CDR2 YYEEEE. This CDR3 is built from 13 residues. With V trimmed by 5 bases and J by 10 bases, 7 bases remained unmatched.

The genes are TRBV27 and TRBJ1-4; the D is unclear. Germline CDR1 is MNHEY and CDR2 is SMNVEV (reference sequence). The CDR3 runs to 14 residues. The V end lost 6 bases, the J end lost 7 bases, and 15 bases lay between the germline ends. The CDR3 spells CASRDEGGPEKLFF. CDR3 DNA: TGTGCCAGCAGAGATGAGGGAGGTCCTGAAAAACTGTTTTTT.

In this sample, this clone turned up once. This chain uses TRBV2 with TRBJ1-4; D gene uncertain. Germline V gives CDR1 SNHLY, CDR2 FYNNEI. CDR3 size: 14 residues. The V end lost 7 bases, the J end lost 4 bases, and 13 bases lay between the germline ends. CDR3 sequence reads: CASKGGPSNEKLFF. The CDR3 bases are TGTGCCAGCAAGGGAGGTCCCAGTAATGAAAAACTGTTTTTT.

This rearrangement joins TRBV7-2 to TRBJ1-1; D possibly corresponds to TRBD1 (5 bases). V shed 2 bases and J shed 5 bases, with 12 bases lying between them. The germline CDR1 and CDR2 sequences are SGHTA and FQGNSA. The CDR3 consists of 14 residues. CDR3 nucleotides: TGTGCCAGCAGCTTAAGATCCCAGGGAACTGAAGCTTTCTTT. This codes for CASSLRSQGTEAFF.

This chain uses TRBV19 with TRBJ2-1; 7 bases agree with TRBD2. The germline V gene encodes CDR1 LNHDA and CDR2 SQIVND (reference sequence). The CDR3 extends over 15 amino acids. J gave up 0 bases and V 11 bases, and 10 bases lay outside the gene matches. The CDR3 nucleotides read TGTGCCTCCTGGGCCCCGGGGGGCTCCTACAATGAGCAGTTCTTC. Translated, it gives CASWAPGGSYNEQFF. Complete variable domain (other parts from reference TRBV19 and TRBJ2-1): DGGITQSPKYLFRKEGQNVTLSCEQNLNHDAMYWYRQDPGQGLRLIYYSQIVNDFQKGDIAEGYSVSREKKESFPLTVTSAQKNPTAFYLCASWAPGGSYNEQFFGPGTRLTVL.

CDR3 nucleotides: TGTGCCAGCCGGCAGGGGGTACAAGAGACCCAGTACTTC. It specifies CASRQGVQETQYF. The chain recombines TRBV6-5 with TRBJ2-5, with 7 positions matching TRBD1. V was pared by 8 bases and J by 2 bases, with 5 bases of the junction left unmatched. Germline CDR1 is MNHEY and CDR2 is SVGAGI. The CDR3 totals 13 residues.